Presented here are 11 T cell receptor beta chains from one specimen sequenced in a study of tumor and adjacent non-tumor tissue in lung cancer. The template was RNA from unsorted bulk tissue. Distant lung tissue was collected more than 3 cm away from the tumor edge. The library came from three nested PCR rounds adapted from ARM-PCR protocols. TCRdb processed the multiplex PCR reads anew with MiXCR; each CDR3 protein has one entry. The sample contains roughly 67,000 distinct CDR3 sequences, around 80% of which appear only once. The source material was distant non-tumor lung tissue. These TCRs come from a man between 60 and 75 years old with non-small cell lung cancer.

In its sample, this clonotype ranks as medium-sized. The rearrangement links TRBV28 to TRBJ1-5; D is undetermined. CDR3 length: 14 residues. Germline V gives CDR1 MDHEN, CDR2 SYDVKM. V was shortened by 5 bases and J by 1 base, with 9 bases between the two germline ends. The CDR3 here is CASSLSGSNQPQHF. CDR3 nucleotides: TGTGCCAGCAGTCTCTCGGGAAGCAATCAGCCCCAGCATTTT.

This clonotype was found once. Compared with germline, one end of the junction differs, possibly owing to a read error. The J gene is TRBJ1-1, the V gene TRBV11-1, with D unclear. The CDR3 is made up of 13 amino acids. Germline assignment: CDR1 SGHAT and CDR2 FQDESV (reference sequence). In nucleotides, the CDR3 is TGTGCCAGCAGCCTAGCGCCGGGTGCTGATGCTTTCTTT. Translation gives CASSLAPGADAFF. Full variable domain (remainder filled in from reference TRBV11-1 and TRBJ1-1): EAEVAQSPRYKITEKSQAVAFWCDPISGHATLYWYRQILGQGPELLVQFQDESVVDDSQLPKDRFSAERLKGVDSTLKIQPAELGDSAMYLCASSLAPGADAFFGQGTRLTVV.

This clonotype appeared a single time. One end of the junction is discordant with germline, which a read error may explain. This sequence joins TRBV29-1 and TRBJ2-1; 14 bases match TRBD2. This CDR3 is built from 17 residues. Germline V gene lookup returns CDR1 SQVTM and CDR2 ANQGSEA. CDR3 nucleotides: TGCAGCGTTGAAGGTGGACTAGCGGGAGGTAGGGGAAGTGAGCAATTCTTC. It is translated as CSVEGGLAGGRGSEQFF.

The sample holds a few counts of this clonotype. This CDR3 is missing its conserved last phenylalanine or tryptophan, likely due to a read error. The V and J genes are TRBV12-3 or TRBV12-4 and TRBJ2-7, with D unresolved. This CDR3 region has 13 residues. Here the CDR3 reads CASNLVAPPGQYL. CDR3 sequence (DNA): TGTGCCAGCAATTTAGTCGCCCCGCCCGGGCAGTACTTA.

The sample holds many counts of this clonotype. The DNA of the CDR3 is TGCGCCAGCAGTGGGACTCCAGGTAGTGAAGCTTTCTTT. As protein: CASSGTPGSEAFF. The rearrangement joins TRBV10-1 to TRBJ1-1; D unresolved. V gave up 4 bases and J gave up 7 bases, with 13 bases separating them. Germline V gives CDR1 WNHNN, CDR2 SYGVQD (reference sequence). CDR3 length: 13 residues.

This clonotype showed up just once. V and J are TRBV29-1 and TRBJ2-1; tentatively, D is TRBD1 or TRBD2 (5 bases each). The germline gives CDR1 SQVTM, CDR2 ANQGSEA. The CDR3 sequence is 13 residues long. The CDR3 sequence: CITGGDGHDEQFF. The CDR3 DNA reads TGCATAACTGGGGGTGATGGACACGATGAGCAGTTCTTC.

For this clonotype: The CDR3 does not close with the conserved phenylalanine or tryptophan, likely indicating a read error. The rearrangement joins TRBV6-2 or TRBV6-3 to TRBJ2-1; 7 positions agree with TRBD2. The CDR3 has 17 residues. Per the germline V gene, CDR1 is MNHEY and CDR2 is SVGEGT. The chain's CDR3 is CVSSYNIRGSFPPEQFL. CDR3 in DNA: TGTGTTAGCAGTTACAATATACGCGGGAGTTTCCCCCCTGAGCAGTTCCTC.

This chain uses TRBV6-1 with TRBJ2-3, with a weak D call TRBD2 (6 bases). V lost 6 bases and J lost 4, with 20 bases in between. CDR3 length: 16 residues. CDR1 is MNHNS, CDR2 SASEGT, per germline. The CDR3 here is CASRKAYRESPDTQYF. The CDR3 DNA reads as TGTGCCAGCAGGAAGGCCTATCGGGAGAGCCCAGATACGCAGTATTTT.

Points on this clonotype: Mismatch with germline at one junction end may stem from a read error. CDR3 sequence (DNA): TGTGCCAGCAGCCTCAGGGGAACTTACCAAGAGACCCAATACTTC. This codes for CASSLRGTYQETQYF. This chain connects TRBV5-6 to TRBJ2-5, with D tentatively TRBD1 (6 bases). The CDR3 is 15 amino acids. The V gene's germline CDR1 is SGHDT and CDR2 YYEEEE.

To note about this clonotype: An end of the junction does not agree with germline; a read error may underlie this. The genes are TRBV4-1 and TRBJ1-6; 7 positions agree with TRBD1. The CDR3 is 14 residues long. CDR1 MGHRA and CDR2 YSYEKL come from the germline V gene. The CDR3 DNA reads TGCGCCAGCTCGATCGGGACAGTGAATTCACCCCTCCAGTTT. It translates to CASSIGTVNSPLQF.

In nucleotides, the CDR3 is TGTGCCATCAGCTGGGCGGGAATCAATGAGCAGTTCTTC. It translates to CAISWAGINEQFF. The rearrangement links TRBV6-5 to TRBJ2-1; D perhaps matches TRBD2 (6 bases). V was shortened by 10 bases and J by 6 bases, with 16 bases between the two germline ends. CDR3 size: 13 residues. Germline assignment: CDR1 MNHEY and CDR2 SVGAGI.